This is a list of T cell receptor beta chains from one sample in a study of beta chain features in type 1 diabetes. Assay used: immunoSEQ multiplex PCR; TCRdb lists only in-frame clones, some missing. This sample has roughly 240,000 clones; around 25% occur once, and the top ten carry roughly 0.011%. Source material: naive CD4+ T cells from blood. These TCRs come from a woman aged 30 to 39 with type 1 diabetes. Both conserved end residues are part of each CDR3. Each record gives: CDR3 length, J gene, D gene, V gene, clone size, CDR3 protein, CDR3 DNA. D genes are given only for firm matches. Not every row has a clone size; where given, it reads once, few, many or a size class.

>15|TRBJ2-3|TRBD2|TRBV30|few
CAWSVDGGRTDTQYF
TGTGCCTGGAGTGTAGATGGCGGGAGGACAGATACGCAGTATTTT
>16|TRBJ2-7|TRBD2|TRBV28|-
CASSGLGLAGNYEQYF
TGTGCCAGCAGTGGACTTGGACTAGCGGGAAATTACGAGCAGTACTTC
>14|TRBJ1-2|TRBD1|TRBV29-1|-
CSVKPGQTNYGYTF
TGCAGCGTCAAACCGGGACAGACTAACTATGGCTACACCTTC
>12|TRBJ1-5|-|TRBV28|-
CASSYTDQPQHF
TGTGCCAGCAGTTACACAGATCAGCCCCAGCATTTT
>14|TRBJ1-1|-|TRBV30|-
CAWRTGQTNTEAFF
TGTGCCTGGAGGACCGGACAGACTAACACTGAAGCTTTCTTT
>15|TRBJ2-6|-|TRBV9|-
CASSVTGSGANVLTF
TGTGCCAGCAGCGTTACAGGGTCTGGGGCCAACGTCCTGACTTTC
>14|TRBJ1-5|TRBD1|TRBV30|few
CAWSVRTGDQPQHF
TGTGCCTGGAGTGTCCGGACAGGGGATCAGCCCCAGCATTTT
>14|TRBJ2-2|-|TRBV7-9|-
CASRRDSHTGELFF
TGTGCCAGCAGACGCGACTCCCACACCGGGGAGCTGTTTTTT
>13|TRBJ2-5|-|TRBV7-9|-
CASSLLAEETQYF
TGTGCCAGCAGCTTACTTGCGGAAGAGACCCAGTACTTC
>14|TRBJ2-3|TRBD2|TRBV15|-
CATSTRTSSDTQYF
TGTGCCACCAGCACCCGGACTAGCTCAGATACGCAGTATTTT
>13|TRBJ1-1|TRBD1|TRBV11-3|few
CASSTQGDTEAFF
TGTGCCAGCAGCACACAGGGGGACACTGAAGCTTTCTTT
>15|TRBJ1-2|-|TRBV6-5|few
CASSYSSGVGYGYTF
TGTGCCAGCAGTTACTCATCAGGGGTCGGCTATGGCTACACCTTC
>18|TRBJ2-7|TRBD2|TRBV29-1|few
CSTRRTSEPLGYGYEQYF
TGCAGCACCAGGCGGACTAGCGAACCCCTAGGGTATGGATACGAGCAGTACTTC
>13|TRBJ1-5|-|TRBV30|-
CAWSMRSNQPQHF
TGTGCCTGGAGTATGAGAAGCAATCAGCCCCAGCATTTT
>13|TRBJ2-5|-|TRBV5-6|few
CASRRDQGETQYF
TGTGCCAGCAGGAGAGACCAGGGAGAGACCCAGTACTTC
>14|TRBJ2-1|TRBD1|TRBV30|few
CAGQDQRFYNEQFF
TGTGCCGGACAGGACCAGCGTTTCTACAATGAGCAGTTCTTC
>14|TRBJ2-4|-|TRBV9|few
CASSTGPQGNIQYF
TGTGCCAGCAGTACAGGGCCTCAGGGTAACATTCAGTACTTC
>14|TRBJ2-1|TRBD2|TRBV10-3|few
CAINSGRAVDEQFF
TGTGCCATCAACAGCGGGAGAGCTGTGGATGAGCAGTTCTTC
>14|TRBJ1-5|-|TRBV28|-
CASRLYRAGQPQHF
TGTGCCAGCAGGCTCTACAGGGCTGGTCAGCCCCAGCATTTT
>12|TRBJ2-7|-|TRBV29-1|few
CSVENSGLEQYF
TGCAGCGTTGAAAATTCAGGGCTCGAGCAGTACTTC
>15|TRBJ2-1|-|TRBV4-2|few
CASSQAGNAKNEQFF
TGTGCCAGCAGCCAAGCCGGGAACGCTAAGAATGAGCAGTTCTTC
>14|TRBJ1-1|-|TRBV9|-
CASSVGGENTEAFF
TGTGCCAGCAGCGTAGGGGGGGAGAACACTGAAGCTTTCTTT